This TCR beta chain was recorded in a study of blood T cells in healthy people across ages. For the second PCR, which ran for roughly 6 to 11 cycles, a sample-barcoded 5' primer and a J-beta primer mix were used. TCRdb independently ran MiXCR on the 5' RACE reads; one entry per CDR3 protein. The profile shows around 940,000 distinct CDR3 sequences, approximately 50% of them singletons. CDR1 and CDR2 (germline): LNHNV, YYDKDF (reference sequence). Trimming removed 6 bases from V and 2 bases from J, with 21 bases in between. This CDR3 spans 17 amino acids. Findings and caveats of the study: Long-lived and aged donors differed, with more naive CD4+ cells and higher diversity in the long-lived.

For this clonotype: The antigen remains undetermined.

The chain links TRBV15 to TRBJ2-3; D unclear. The sample taken for sequencing was blood. The TCR sequence derives from a woman aged 60-75 years in good health. The CDR3, as DNA: TGTGCCACCAGTCCCCTTAACCCGTTCTCCAACACAGATACGCAGTATTTT. It translates to CATSPLNPFSNTDTQYF.